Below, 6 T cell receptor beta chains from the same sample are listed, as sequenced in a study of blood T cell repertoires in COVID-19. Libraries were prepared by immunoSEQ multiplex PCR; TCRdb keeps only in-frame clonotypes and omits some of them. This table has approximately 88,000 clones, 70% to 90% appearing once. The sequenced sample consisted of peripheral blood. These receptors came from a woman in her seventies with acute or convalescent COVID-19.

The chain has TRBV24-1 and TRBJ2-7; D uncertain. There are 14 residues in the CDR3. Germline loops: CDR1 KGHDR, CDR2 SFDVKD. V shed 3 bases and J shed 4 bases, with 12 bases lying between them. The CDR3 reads CATSDTRHFYEQYV. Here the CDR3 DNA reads TGTGCCACCAGTGATACCCGACACTTTTACGAGCAGTACGTC.

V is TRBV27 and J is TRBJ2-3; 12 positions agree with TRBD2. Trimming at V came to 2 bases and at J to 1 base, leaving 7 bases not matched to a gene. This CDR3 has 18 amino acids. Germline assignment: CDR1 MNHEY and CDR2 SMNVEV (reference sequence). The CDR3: CASSLPSGGAGGTDTQYF. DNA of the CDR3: TGTGCCAGCAGTTTACCTAGCGGGGGGGCTGGAGGCACAGATACGCAGTATTTT.

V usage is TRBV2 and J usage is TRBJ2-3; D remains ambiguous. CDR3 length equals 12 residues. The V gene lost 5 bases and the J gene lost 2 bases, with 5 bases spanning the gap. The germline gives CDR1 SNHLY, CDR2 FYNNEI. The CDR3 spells CASSLNTDTQYF. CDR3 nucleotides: TGTGCCAGCAGTCTAAACACAGATACGCAGTATTTT. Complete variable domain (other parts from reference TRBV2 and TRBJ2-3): EPEVTQTPSHQVTQMGQEVILRCVPISNHLYFYWYRQILGQKVEFLVSFYNNEISEKSEIFDDQFSVERPDGSNFTLKIRSTKLEDSAMYFCASSLNTDTQYFGPGTRLTVL.

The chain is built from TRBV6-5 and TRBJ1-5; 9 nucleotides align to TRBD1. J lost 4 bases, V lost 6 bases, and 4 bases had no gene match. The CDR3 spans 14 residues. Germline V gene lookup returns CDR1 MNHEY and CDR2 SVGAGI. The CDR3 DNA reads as TGTGCCAGCAGGTTAGGGACAGGGAATCAGCCCCAGCATTTT. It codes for CASRLGTGNQPQHF.

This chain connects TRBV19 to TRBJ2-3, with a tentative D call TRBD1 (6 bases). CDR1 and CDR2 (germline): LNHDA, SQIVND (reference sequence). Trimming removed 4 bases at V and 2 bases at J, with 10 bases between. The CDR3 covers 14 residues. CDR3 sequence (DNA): TGTGCCAGTAGTAACCGGGACACCACAGATACGCAGTATTTT. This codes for CASSNRDTTDTQYF.

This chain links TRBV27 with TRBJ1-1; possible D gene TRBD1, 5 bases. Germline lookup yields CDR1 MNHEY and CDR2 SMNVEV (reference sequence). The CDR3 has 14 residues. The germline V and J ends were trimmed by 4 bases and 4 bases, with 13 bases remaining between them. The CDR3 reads CASSWGLGGTEAFF. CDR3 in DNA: TGTGCCAGCAGTTGGGGGTTGGGGGGCACTGAAGCTTTCTTT.